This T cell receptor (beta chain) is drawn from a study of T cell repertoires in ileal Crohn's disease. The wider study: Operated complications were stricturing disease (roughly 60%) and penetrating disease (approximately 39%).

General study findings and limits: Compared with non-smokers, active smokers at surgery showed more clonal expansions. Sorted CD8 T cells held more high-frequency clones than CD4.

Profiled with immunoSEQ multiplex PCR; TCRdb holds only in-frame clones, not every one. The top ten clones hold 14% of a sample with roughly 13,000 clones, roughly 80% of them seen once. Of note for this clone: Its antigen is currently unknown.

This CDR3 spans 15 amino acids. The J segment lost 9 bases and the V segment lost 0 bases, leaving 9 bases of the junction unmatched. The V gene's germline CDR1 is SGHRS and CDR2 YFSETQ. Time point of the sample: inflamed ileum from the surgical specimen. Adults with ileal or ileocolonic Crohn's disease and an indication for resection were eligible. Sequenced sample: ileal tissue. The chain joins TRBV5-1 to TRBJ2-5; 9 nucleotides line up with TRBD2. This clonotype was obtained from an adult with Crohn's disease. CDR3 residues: CASSLEGGGARSQYF. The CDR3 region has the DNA TGCGCCAGCAGCTTGGAAGGCGGGGGGGCCCGCTCCCAGTACTTC.